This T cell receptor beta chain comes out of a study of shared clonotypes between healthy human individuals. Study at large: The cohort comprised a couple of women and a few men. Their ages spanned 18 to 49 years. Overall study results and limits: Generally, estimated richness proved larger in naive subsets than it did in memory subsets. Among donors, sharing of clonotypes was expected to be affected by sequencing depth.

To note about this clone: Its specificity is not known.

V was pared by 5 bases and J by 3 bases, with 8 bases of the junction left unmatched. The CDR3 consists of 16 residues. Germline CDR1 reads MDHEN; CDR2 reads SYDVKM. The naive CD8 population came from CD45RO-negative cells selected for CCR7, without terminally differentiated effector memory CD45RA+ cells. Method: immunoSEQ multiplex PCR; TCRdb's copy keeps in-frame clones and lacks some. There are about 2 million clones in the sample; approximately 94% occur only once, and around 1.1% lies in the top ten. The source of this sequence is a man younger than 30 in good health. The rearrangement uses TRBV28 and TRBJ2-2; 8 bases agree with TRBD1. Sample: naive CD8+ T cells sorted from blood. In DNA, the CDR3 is TGTGCCAGCAGTAGACCGGGACAGGCCTACACCGGGGAGCTGTTTTTT. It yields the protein CASSRPGQAYTGELFF.